This TCR beta chain was sequenced during a study of blood T cell repertoires in COVID-19. Across the study: There were acute and convalescent COVID-19 samples, and they came from the United States, Italy and Spain.

Study processing details: Counts of nucleated cells, estimated from reference gene primer amplification, were obtained. Measured with immunoSEQ multiplex PCR; TCRdb has only the in-frame clones, and not every one. That table gives V, J and clone size, and the DNA gave D and trimming. The table has hundreds of thousands of clones, around 90% seen once. Enrollees, about 18 to 95 years old, lived in approximately 25 US areas. Assignments of participants to cohorts depended upon their own reported clinical history. CDR3 length equals 13 residues. Germline V gene lookup returns CDR1 SEHNR and CDR2 FQNEAQ (reference sequence). V lost 1 base to trimming and J lost 4 bases, with 7 bases between them.

The chain has TRBV7-9 and TRBJ1-2; tentatively, D is TRBD1 (5 bases). Sequenced material: PBMCs or T cells enriched from blood (not recorded which). The sequence was obtained from a man aged 25 to 40 who had been exposed to COVID-19. CDR3 residues: CASSLGQFYGYTF. As DNA, the CDR3 is TGTGCCAGCAGCTTAGGACAGTTCTATGGCTACACCTTC.